This T cell receptor beta chain was found in a study of siplizumab effects on memory and regulatory T cells. About this clone: Its antigen is still unknown.

The study's findings and limits: Poor capture below about 10^-5 frequency left most alloreactive clones unmapped to unstimulated subsets.

Sequencing was performed with immunoSEQ multiplex PCR; in TCRdb, only in-frame clones are kept and a portion is missing. The sample comprises 110,000 or so clones, 92% of which are singletons, and approximately 0.73% rests with the top ten. This CDR3 has 13 amino acids. From germline, CDR1 is SEHNR and CDR2 FQNEAQ (reference sequence). Germline trimming cut 8 bases from V and 2 bases from J; bases unmatched to any gene: 2. The receptor's source is a human donor in good health. This chain connects TRBV7-9 to TRBJ2-3; 9 positions agree with TRBD2. Material: Tregs sorted from blood. This CDR3 is CASLAGFTDTQYF. CDR3 in DNA: TGTGCCAGCCTAGCGGGGTTCACAGATACGCAGTATTTT.